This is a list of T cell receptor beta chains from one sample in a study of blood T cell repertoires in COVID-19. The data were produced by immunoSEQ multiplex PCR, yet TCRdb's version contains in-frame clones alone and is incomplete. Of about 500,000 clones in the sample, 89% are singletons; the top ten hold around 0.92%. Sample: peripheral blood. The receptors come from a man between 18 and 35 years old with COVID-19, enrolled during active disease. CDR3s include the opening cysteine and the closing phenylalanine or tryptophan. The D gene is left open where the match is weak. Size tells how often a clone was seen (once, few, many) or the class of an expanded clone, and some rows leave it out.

CASSLASSSTDTQYF	TGTGCCAGCAGCTTAGCGAGTAGCAGCACAGATACGCAGTATTTT	NA	NA	TRBV7-2	TRBJ2-3
CASSLAGLAFF	TGTGCCAGCAGCTTGGCCGGGTTGGCTTTCTTT	NA	NA	TRBV5-6	TRBJ1-1
CASSRYRPGGTYEQYF	TGTGCCAGCAGCCGATATCGGCCGGGAGGGACCTACGAGCAGTACTTC	NA	TRBD2	TRBV14	TRBJ2-7
CASSQDYRGPYEKLFF	TGTGCCAGCAGCCAAGATTACAGGGGACCGTATGAAAAACTGTTTTTT	once	TRBD1	TRBV3-1/TRBV3-2	TRBJ1-4
CATSDSLAGNEQYF	TGTGCCACCAGTGATTCCCTTGCGGGCAACGAGCAGTACTTC	NA	NA	TRBV24-1	TRBJ2-7
CASSIDWDRGNGELFF	TGTGCCAGTAGTATAGATTGGGACAGGGGGAACGGGGAGCTGTTTTTT	once	TRBD1	TRBV19	TRBJ2-2
CASSTQGSNYGYTF	TGTGCCAGCAGCACACAGGGTAGTAACTATGGCTACACCTTC	NA	NA	TRBV3-1/TRBV3-2	TRBJ1-2
CSVGGQWWDTDTQYF	TGCAGCGTTGGGGGACAGTGGTGGGACACAGATACGCAGTATTTT	NA	TRBD1	TRBV29-1	TRBJ2-3
CASSDRAVGYEQYF	TGTGCCAGCAGTGACAGGGCAGTAGGCTACGAGCAGTACTTC	NA	TRBD1	TRBV27	TRBJ2-7
CASSQEIAGVDNEQFF	TGTGCCAGCAGCCAAGAGATAGCGGGGGTGGACAATGAGCAGTTCTTC	once	TRBD2	TRBV4-2	TRBJ2-1
CASSLEQGKGYGYTF	TGTGCCAGCAGCTTAGAACAGGGAAAGGGTTATGGCTACACCTTC	NA	NA	TRBV7-9	TRBJ1-2
CARKTGVREKLFF	TGTGCCAGAAAGACAGGAGTACGGGAAAAACTGTTTTTT	NA	NA	TRBV19	TRBJ1-4
CASSLSSYNEQFF	TGTGCCAGCTCACTTAGCTCCTACAATGAGCAGTTCTTC	NA	NA	TRBV18	TRBJ2-1
CASSLYLLGSNNSPLHF	TGTGCCAGCAGCCTATACTTGCTTGGTTCGAATAATTCACCCCTCCACTTT	NA	NA	TRBV7-8	TRBJ1-6
CASSLNSLNQPQHF	TGTGCCAGCAGCTTAAACAGCCTGAATCAGCCCCAGCATTTT	few	NA	TRBV7-8	TRBJ1-5